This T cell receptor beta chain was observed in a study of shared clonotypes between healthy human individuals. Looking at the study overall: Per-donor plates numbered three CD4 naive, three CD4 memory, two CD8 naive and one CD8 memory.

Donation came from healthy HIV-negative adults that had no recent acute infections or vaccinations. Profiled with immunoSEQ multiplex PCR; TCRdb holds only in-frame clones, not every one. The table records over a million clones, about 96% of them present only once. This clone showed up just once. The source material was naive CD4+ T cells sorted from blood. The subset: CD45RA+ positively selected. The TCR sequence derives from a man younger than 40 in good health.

As DNA, the CDR3 is TGTGCCCACGCCGGGACTAGCGGGACGATGGACACCGGGGAGCTGTTTTTT. This encodes CAHAGTSGTMDTGELFF. The V and J genes are TRBV10-3 and TRBJ2-2; 13 bases agree with TRBD2. The CDR3 is 17 residues long. The trim removed 11 bases at V and 3 bases at J, leaving 12 bases unmatched. Germline assignment: CDR1 ENHRY and CDR2 SYGVKD.